This T cell receptor beta chain was observed in a study of technical replicates of blood from several donors (dated by TCRdb to about 2017). The protocol used for the library was the immunoSEQ multiplex PCR assay. This immuneACCESS table, as held by TCRdb, lists in-frame sequences with V and J called but not all clones. Of the missing ones, under half trace to an unresolved V gene in checked studies; the others have no known cause. The sample contains tens of thousands of clones, just under 95% of them found a single time. The ten largest clones capture 0.41% of the sample. The germline V gene (reference sequence) provides CDR1 GTSNPN and CDR2 SVGIG. V gives up 7 bases and J gives up 2 bases, and the segment between their germline ends measures 18 bases. Spanning cysteine to phenylalanine, the CDR3 consists of 14 amino acids. The only DNA kept is the CDR3, 42 bases in frame from the first base. Comments on this clone: Its recognized antigen is unknown. No much larger clone is present one base from it, and per-base qualities are unavailable.

Sequencing was done on a sample of T cells isolated from PBMCs. This clonotype was sampled from a human donor in good health. The rearrangement joined TRBV30 to TRBJ2-7, with TRBD2 as a weak D call on 6 bases. CDR3 reads: CASYSSGAPYEQYF. Here is the DNA: TGTGCCTCTTACTCCTCGGGAGCCCCCTACGAGCAGTACTTC.